This T cell receptor beta chain was sequenced during a study of response to subunit inactivated influenza vaccine. MiXCR was run by TCRdb on the RT-PCR reads, yielding one entry per CDR3 protein. This repertoire shows hundreds of thousands of distinct CDR3 sequences, 25% found once; its top ten account for approximately 2%. Trimming took off 6 bases at V and 4 bases at J, with 20 bases between the two ends. Germline-derived CDR1 and CDR2 are DFQATT and SNEGSKA (reference sequence). CDR3 size: 15 residues. This clonotype was seen ten or more times. Sequenced here: CD4+ T cells sorted from PBMCs, sampled less than 6 days after vaccination. This clonotype originated in a middle-aged man who received an inactivated influenza vaccine. The V and J genes are TRBV20-1 and TRBJ2-3; D remains unclear. For the CDR3, the DNA is TGCAGTGCCACAAAAGGAGCTCTCTCTGCAGATACGCAGTATTTT. Protein product: CSATKGALSADTQYF.